The 15 T cell receptor beta chains presented below share a single source sample, sequenced in a study of memory CD4+ T cells and cytomegalovirus serostatus. The sort gate was single viable CD3+CD4+CD8-CD45RO+ cells for memory CD4+ T cells. TCRdb's copy holds only in-frame clones and misses some; the assay was immunoSEQ multiplex PCR. The repertoire holds about 47,000 clones, with roughly 72% as singletons. Sequencing was done on a sample of memory CD4+ T cells from blood. These receptors were obtained from an adult in good health and CMV-seropositive.

The gene calls are TRBV7-6 and TRBJ2-7; D gene unclear. The germline V gene has CDR1 SGHVS and CDR2 FNYEAQ. This CDR3 has 13 amino acids. Trimming shortened V by 2 bases and J by 4 bases, and 9 bases separated the two germline ends. The CDR3 coding sequence is TGTGCCAGCAGCTTAATGCAGCCATACGAGCAGTACTTC. This gives the protein CASSLMQPYEQYF. Full variable domain (rest looked up from reference TRBV7-6 and TRBJ2-7): GAGVSQSPRYKVTKRGQDVALRCDPISGHVSLYWYRQALGQGPEFLTYFNYEAQQDKSGLPNDRFSAERPEGSISTLTIQRTEQRDSAMYRCASSLMQPYEQYFGPGTRLTVT.

The rearrangement joins TRBV6-5 to TRBJ1-2, with D possibly being TRBD1 (5 bases). V was cut by 6 bases and J by 7 bases, with 9 bases left in between. From germline, CDR1 is MNHEY and CDR2 SVGAGI. The CDR3 contains 11 residues. CDR3 nucleotide sequence: TGTGCCAGCAGGTCGAGGGGTGGCTACACCTTC. Its protein is CASRSRGGYTF.

This sequence joins TRBV7-9 and TRBJ1-2; D gene ambiguous. In germline, CDR1 is SEHNR, CDR2 FQNEAQ (reference sequence). Trimming left V 5 bases short and J 6 bases short, with 10 bases between. The CDR3 length is 12 residues. CDR3 amino acids: CASSPSWDGYTF. The CDR3 DNA follows: TGTGCCAGCAGCCCTTCATGGGATGGCTACACCTTC.

V and J are TRBV7-2 and TRBJ2-1; 10 nucleotides align to TRBD2. Unmatched junction bases numbered 13, after V lost 5 bases and J lost 9 bases. Germline V gene data show CDR1 as SGHTA and CDR2 as FQGNSA. CDR3 length equals 16 residues. The DNA of the CDR3 is TGTGCCAGCAGCCGAGAAAGGCTAGCGGGGGTGGGTGAGCAGTTCTTC. This encodes CASSRERLAGVGEQFF.

This clone is medium-sized. Other DNA sequences of this sample code for an identical CDR3. The chain uses TRBV2 and TRBJ1-1; D gene unclear. The germline gives CDR1 SNHLY, CDR2 FYNNEI. Trimming removed 4 bases at V and 0 bases at J, with 3 bases between. This CDR3 comprises 12 residues. This CDR3 reads CASSVLNTEAFF. The CDR3 DNA reads TGTGCCAGCAGTGTGTTGAACACTGAAGCTTTCTTT.

The chain couples TRBV5-4 to TRBJ1-4, with D unclear. This CDR3 has 15 residues. V gave up 4 bases and J gave up 6 bases, with 16 bases separating them. CDR1 and CDR2 (germline): SGHNT, YYREEE (reference sequence). In nucleotides, the CDR3 is TGTGCCAGCAGCCCGGACCTGGGCAAAGATGAAAAACTGTTTTTT. Protein sequence: CASSPDLGKDEKLFF.

This rearrangement joins TRBV15 to TRBJ1-1, with 7 positions matching TRBD1. Germline V gene data show CDR1 as LNHNV and CDR2 as YYDKDF (reference sequence). The junction had 5 bases not matched to a gene; V was cut back by 1 base and J by 3 bases. The CDR3 is made up of 15 amino acids. CDR3 in amino acids: CATSRGRGFDTEAFF. Here the CDR3 DNA reads TGTGCCACCAGCAGAGGCAGGGGGTTTGACACTGAAGCTTTCTTT. The full variable domain, with the rest looked up from reference TRBV15 and TRBJ1-1, is DAMVIQNPRYQVTQFGKPVTLSCSQTLNHNVMYWYQQKSSQAPKLLFHYYDKDFNNEADTPDNFQSRRPNTSFCFLDIRSPGLGDTAMYLCATSRGRGFDTEAFFGQGTRLTVV.

The chain joins TRBV2 to TRBJ2-1; 8 bases fit TRBD2. Germline trimming cut 8 bases from V and 8 bases from J; bases unmatched to any gene: 8. The CDR3 runs to 13 residues. CDR1 is SNHLY and CDR2 is FYNNEI in the germline V gene. The DNA for the CDR3 is TGTGCCAGCCGTTACGGGGGGGCCGATGAGCAGTTCTTC. Protein product: CASRYGGADEQFF.

The genes are TRBV10-3 and TRBJ1-4; TRBD1 might be the D (5 bases). The V gene lost 4 bases and the J gene lost 7 bases, with 10 bases spanning the gap. The CDR3 extends over 13 amino acids. Germline V gene lookup returns CDR1 ENHRY and CDR2 SYGVKD. The DNA for the CDR3 is TGTGCCATCAGTGTTAGGGGTGGTGAAAAACTGTTTTTT. Translating it yields CAISVRGGEKLFF.

The chain carries TRBV10-3 and TRBJ2-3, with TRBD1 matching over 9 bases. The V segment lost 5 bases and the J segment 3 bases; nucleotides outside the gene matches: 6. The germline CDR1 and CDR2 sequences are ENHRY and SYGVKD. The CDR3 length is 15 residues. The CDR3 sequence is CAISPRDRATDTQYF. DNA for the CDR3: TGTGCCATCAGTCCCCGGGACAGGGCGACAGATACGCAGTATTTT.

The V and J genes are TRBV7-8 and TRBJ2-7, with D possibly being TRBD2 (6 bases). Trimming removed 3 bases from V and 2 bases from J, with 17 bases in between. Germline assignment: CDR1 SGHVS and CDR2 FQNEAQ. This CDR3 has 16 amino acids. In DNA, the CDR3 is TGTGCCAGCAGCTTCCGTGGAGGGCAGACCACCTACGAGCAGTACTTC. This translates into CASSFRGGQTTYEQYF.

The chain links TRBV11-2 to TRBJ2-7; D is ambiguous. Trimming cost V 0 bases and J 1 base, with 7 bases left between them. This CDR3 is 14 amino acids long. CDR1 SGHAT and CDR2 FQNNGV come from the germline V gene. This CDR3 reads CASSLEPLSYEQYF. The DNA of the CDR3 is TGTGCCAGCAGCTTAGAGCCGCTTTCCTACGAGCAGTACTTC.

The chain recombines TRBV6-5 with TRBJ2-5; 13 nucleotides line up with TRBD2. J gave up 3 bases and V 5 bases, and 3 bases lay outside the gene matches. This CDR3 spans 15 amino acids. CDR1 is MNHEY and CDR2 is SVGAGI in the germline V gene. CDR3 sequence (DNA): TGTGCCAGCAGTACTAGCGGGGGGGCGGAAGAGACCCAGTACTTC. Translating it yields CASSTSGGAEETQYF.

The chain links TRBV18 to TRBJ1-2; D is possibly TRBD1 (5 bases). Trimming cost V 3 bases and J 5 bases, with 13 bases left between them. This CDR3 comprises 14 residues. Germline V lookup: CDR1 KGHSH, CDR2 LQKENI. In nucleotides, the CDR3 is TGTGCCAGCTCACCTAACCGGGACGGGTATGGCTACACCTTC. This gives the protein CASSPNRDGYGYTF.

The rearrangement links TRBV5-1 to TRBJ1-6; possible D gene TRBD1, 5 bases. Trimming stripped 0 bases from V and 5 bases from J, with 9 bases between. Germline V gene lookup returns CDR1 SGHRS and CDR2 YFSETQ. The CDR3 totals 15 residues. CDR3 sequence: CASSLEQGNNSPLHF. The CDR3 DNA reads as TGCGCCAGCAGCTTGGAGCAGGGAAATAATTCACCCCTCCACTTT. Complete variable domain (other parts from reference TRBV5-1 and TRBJ1-6): KAGVTQTPRYLIKTRGQQVTLSCSPISGHRSVSWYQQTPGQGLQFLFEYFSETQRNKGNFPGRFSGRQFSNSRSEMNVSTLELGDSALYLCASSLEQGNNSPLHFGNGTRLTVT.